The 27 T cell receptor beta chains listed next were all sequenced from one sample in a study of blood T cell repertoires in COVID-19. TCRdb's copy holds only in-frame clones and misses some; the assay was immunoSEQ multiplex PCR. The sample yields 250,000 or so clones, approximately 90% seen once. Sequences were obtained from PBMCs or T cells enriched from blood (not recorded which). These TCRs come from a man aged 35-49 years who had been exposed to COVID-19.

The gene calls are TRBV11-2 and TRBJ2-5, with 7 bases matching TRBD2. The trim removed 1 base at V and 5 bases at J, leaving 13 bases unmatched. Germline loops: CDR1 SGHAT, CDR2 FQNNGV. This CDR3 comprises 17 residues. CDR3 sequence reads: CASSLVSGGTSPETQYF. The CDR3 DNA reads TGTGCCAGCAGCTTAGTATCCGGGGGGACTTCCCCTGAGACCCAGTACTTC.

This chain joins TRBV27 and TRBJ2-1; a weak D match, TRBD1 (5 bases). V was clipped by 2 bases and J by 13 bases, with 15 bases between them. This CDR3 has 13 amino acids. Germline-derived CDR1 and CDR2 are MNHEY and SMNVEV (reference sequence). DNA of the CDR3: TGTGCCAGCAGTTTAATAGACAGTCCTATTCAGTTCTTC. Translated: CASSLIDSPIQFF.

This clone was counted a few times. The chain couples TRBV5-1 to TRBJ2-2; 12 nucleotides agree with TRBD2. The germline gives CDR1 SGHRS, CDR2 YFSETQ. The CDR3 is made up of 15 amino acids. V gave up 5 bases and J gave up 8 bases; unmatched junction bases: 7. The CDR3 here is CASRYGLAGYGELFF. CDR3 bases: TGCGCCAGCAGATACGGACTAGCGGGATATGGGGAGCTGTTTTTT.

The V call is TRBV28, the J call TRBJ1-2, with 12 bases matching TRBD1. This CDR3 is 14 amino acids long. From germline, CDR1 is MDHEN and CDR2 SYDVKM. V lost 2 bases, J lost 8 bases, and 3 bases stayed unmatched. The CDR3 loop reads CASSLGTGGKGYTF. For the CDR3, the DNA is TGTGCCAGCAGTTTAGGGACAGGGGGCAAGGGCTACACCTTC.

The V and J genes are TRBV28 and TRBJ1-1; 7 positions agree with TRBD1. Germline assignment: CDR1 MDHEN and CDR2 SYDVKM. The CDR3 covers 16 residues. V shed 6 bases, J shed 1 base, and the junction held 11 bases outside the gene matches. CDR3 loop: CASREHNRGRNTEAFF. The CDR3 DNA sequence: TGTGCCAGCAGGGAGCATAACAGGGGCCGGAACACTGAAGCTTTCTTT.

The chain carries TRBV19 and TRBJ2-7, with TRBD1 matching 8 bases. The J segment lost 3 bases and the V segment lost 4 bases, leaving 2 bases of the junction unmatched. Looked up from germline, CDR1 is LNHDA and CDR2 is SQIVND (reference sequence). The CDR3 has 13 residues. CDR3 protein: CASSNGQGYEQYF. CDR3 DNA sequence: TGTGCCAGTAGTAACGGACAGGGCTACGAGCAGTACTTC.

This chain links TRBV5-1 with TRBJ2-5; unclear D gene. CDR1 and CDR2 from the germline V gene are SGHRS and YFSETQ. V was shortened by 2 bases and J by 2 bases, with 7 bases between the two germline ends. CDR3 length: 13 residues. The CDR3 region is CASSLTRQETQYF. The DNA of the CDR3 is TGCGCCAGCAGCTTAACCAGACAAGAGACCCAGTACTTC.

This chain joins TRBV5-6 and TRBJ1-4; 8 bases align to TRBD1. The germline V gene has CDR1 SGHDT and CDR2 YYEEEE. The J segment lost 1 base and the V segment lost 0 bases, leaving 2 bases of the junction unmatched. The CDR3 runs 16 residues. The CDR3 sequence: CASSLATGGTNEKLFF. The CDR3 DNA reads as TGTGCCAGCAGCTTGGCTACAGGGGGAACTAATGAAAAACTGTTTTTT.

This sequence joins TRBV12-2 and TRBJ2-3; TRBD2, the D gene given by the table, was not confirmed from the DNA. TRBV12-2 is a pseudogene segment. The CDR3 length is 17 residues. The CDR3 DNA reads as TGTGCAAGTCGCCCCGGCCCTAGCGTGAAGGGTACAGATACGCAGTATTTT. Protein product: CASRPGPSVKGTDTQYF.

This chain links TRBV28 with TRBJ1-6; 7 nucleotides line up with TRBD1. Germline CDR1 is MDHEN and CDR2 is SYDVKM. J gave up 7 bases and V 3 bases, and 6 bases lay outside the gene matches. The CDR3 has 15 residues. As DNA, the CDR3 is TGTGCCAGCAGTTTTCGGGACAGCGAAAATTCACCCCTCCACTTT. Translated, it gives CASSFRDSENSPLHF. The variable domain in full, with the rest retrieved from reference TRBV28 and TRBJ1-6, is DVKVTQSSRYLVKRTGEKVFLECVQDMDHENMFWYRQDPGLGLRLIYFSYDVKMKEKGDIPEGYSVSREKKERFSLILESASTNQTSMYLCASSFRDSENSPLHFGNGTRLTVT.

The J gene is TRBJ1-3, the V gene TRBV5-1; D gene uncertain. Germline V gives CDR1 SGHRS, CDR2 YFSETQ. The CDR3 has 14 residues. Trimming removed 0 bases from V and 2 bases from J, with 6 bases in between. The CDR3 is CASSLASTGNTIYF. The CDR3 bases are TGCGCCAGCAGCTTGGCTTCTACTGGAAACACCATATATTTT.

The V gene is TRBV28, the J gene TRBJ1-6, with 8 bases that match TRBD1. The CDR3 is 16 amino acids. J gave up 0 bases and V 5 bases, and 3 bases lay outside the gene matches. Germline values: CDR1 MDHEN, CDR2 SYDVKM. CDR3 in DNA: TGTGCCAGCAGTAGCACAGGGGGCTCCTATAATTCACCCCTCCACTTT. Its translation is CASSSTGGSYNSPLHF. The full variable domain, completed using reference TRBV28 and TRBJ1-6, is DVKVTQSSRYLVKRTGEKVFLECVQDMDHENMFWYRQDPGLGLRLIYFSYDVKMKEKGDIPEGYSVSREKKERFSLILESASTNQTSMYLCASSSTGGSYNSPLHFGNGTRLTVT.

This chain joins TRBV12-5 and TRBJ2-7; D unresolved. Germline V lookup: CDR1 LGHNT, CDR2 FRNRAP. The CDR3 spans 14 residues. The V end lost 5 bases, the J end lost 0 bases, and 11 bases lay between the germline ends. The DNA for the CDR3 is TGTGCTAGTGGTCCAGGCATACCCTCCTACGAGCAGTACTTC. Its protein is CASGPGIPSYEQYF.

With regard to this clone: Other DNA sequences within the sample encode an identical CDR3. CDR3 sequence reads: CASSLGGSDTGELFF. In nucleotides, the CDR3 is TGTGCCAGCAGTTTAGGCGGGAGTGACACCGGGGAGCTGTTTTTT. J is TRBJ2-2 and V is TRBV28; 7 positions agree with TRBD2. J lost 3 bases, V lost 2 bases, and 3 bases had no gene match. There are 15 residues in the CDR3. Germline V gene data show CDR1 as MDHEN and CDR2 as SYDVKM.

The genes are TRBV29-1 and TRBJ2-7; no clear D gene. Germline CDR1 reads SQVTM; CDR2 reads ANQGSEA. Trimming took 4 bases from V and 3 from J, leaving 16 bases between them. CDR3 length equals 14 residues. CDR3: CSVANRDRIYEQYF. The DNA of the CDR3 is TGCAGCGTTGCAAATAGAGATCGAATCTACGAGCAGTACTTC.

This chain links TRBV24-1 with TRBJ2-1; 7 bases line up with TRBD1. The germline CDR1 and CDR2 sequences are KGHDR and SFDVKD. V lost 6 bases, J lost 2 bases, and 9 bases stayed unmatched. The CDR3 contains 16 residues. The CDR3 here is CATSTGDRRPYNEQFF. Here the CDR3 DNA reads TGTGCCACCAGTACAGGGGACCGCAGGCCCTACAATGAGCAGTTCTTC.

CDR3 sequence: CASSVRTSGHNEQFF. The CDR3 DNA reads TGTGCCAGCAGTGTTAGGACTAGCGGCCACAATGAGCAGTTCTTC. The chain links TRBV2 to TRBJ2-1, with TRBD2 matching 10 bases. CDR3 length: 15 residues. The V gene end was trimmed by 4 bases and the J gene end by 5 bases; junction bases not matched to a gene: 5. Germline V gene lookup returns CDR1 SNHLY and CDR2 FYNNEI.

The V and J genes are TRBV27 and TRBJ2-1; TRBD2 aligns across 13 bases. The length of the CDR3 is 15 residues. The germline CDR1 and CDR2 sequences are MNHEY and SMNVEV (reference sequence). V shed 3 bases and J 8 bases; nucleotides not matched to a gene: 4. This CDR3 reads CASSFALAGGHEQFF. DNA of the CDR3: TGTGCCAGCAGTTTCGCACTAGCGGGAGGGCATGAGCAGTTCTTC.

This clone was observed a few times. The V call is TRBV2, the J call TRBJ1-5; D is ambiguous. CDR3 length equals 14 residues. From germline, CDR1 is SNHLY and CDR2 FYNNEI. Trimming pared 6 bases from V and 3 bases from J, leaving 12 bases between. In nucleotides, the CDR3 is TGTGCCAGCAGGTTGAGCAGCGCCAATCAGCCCCAGCATTTT. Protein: CASRLSSANQPQHF. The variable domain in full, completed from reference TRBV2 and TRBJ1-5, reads EPEVTQTPSHQVTQMGQEVILRCVPISNHLYFYWYRQILGQKVEFLVSFYNNEISEKSEIFDDQFSVERPDGSNFTLKIRSTKLEDSAMYFCASRLSSANQPQHFGDGTRLSIL.

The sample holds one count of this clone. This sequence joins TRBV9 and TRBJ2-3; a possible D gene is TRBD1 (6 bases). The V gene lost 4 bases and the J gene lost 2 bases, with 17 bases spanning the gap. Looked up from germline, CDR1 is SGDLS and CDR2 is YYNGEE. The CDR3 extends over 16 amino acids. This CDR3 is CASSLRWGQLTDTQYF. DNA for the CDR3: TGTGCCAGCAGCTTAAGATGGGGGCAGCTCACAGATACGCAGTATTTT.

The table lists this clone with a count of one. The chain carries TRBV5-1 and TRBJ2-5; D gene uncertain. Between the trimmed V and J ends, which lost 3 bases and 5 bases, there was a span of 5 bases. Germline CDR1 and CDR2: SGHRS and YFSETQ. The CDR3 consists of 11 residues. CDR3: CASSSRETQYF. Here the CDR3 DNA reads TGCGCCAGCAGCTCCAGGGAGACCCAGTACTTC.

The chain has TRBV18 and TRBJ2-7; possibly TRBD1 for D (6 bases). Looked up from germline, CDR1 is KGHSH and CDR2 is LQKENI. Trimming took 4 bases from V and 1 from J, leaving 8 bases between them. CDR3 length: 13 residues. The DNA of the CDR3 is TGTGCCAGCTCACTTGGACAGTCCTACGAGCAGTACTTC. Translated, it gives CASSLGQSYEQYF.

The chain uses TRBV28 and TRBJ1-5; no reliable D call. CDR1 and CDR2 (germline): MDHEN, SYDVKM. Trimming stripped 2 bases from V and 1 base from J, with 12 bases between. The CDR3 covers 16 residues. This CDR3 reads CASSLVTDGSNQPQHF. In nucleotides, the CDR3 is TGTGCCAGCAGTTTAGTCACAGATGGAAGCAATCAGCCCCAGCATTTT.

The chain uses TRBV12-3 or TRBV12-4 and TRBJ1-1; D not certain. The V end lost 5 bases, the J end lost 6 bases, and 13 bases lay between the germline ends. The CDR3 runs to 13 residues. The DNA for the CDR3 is TGTGCCAGCAGTATCCTCCAGGAATCTGAAGCTTTCTTT. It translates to CASSILQESEAFF.

CDR3 protein: CATGLAGEGGELFF. The CDR3, as DNA: TGTGCCACCGGACTAGCGGGAGAAGGCGGGGAGCTGTTTTTT. The chain employs TRBV2 and TRBJ2-2, with 13 bases that match TRBD2. J lost 7 bases, V lost 10 bases, and 6 bases had no gene match. This CDR3 contains 14 residues. CDR1 SNHLY and CDR2 FYNNEI come from the germline V gene. The whole variable domain, filled in from reference TRBV2 and TRBJ2-2, reads EPEVTQTPSHQVTQMGQEVILRCVPISNHLYFYWYRQILGQKVEFLVSFYNNEISEKSEIFDDQFSVERPDGSNFTLKIRSTKLEDSAMYFCATGLAGEGGELFFGEGSRLTVL.

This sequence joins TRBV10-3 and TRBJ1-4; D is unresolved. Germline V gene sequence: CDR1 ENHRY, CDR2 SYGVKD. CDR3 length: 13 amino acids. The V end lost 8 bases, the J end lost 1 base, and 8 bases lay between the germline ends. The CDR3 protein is CAISGGTNEKLFF. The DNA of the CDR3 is TGTGCCATCTCGGGAGGAACTAATGAAAAACTGTTTTTT.

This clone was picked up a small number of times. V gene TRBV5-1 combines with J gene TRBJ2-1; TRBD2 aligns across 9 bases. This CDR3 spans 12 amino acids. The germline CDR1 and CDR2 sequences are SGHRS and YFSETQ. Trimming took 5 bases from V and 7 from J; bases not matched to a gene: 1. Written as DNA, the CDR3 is TGCGCCAGCAGGGCGGGAGGGAATGAGCAGTTCTTC. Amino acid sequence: CASRAGGNEQFF.